Detailed here is one T cell receptor (beta chain). The data belong to a study of blood T cell repertoires in COVID-19. As handled by the study authors: Cell counts per sample came from amplifying reference gene primers. The method was immunoSEQ multiplex PCR; TCRdb's version includes in-frame clones alone and lacks a portion of them. V, J and clone size reflect that table, while D and trimming were determined from the DNA. Of about 160,000 clones detected, about four fifths appear once; the ten largest clones hold about 3.4%. Germline V gene sequence: CDR1 PRHDT, CDR2 FYEKMQ (reference sequence). V dropped 7 bases and J dropped 6 bases, with 17 bases sitting between them. The CDR3 loop spans 14 amino acids.

The sample consisted of PBMCs or T cells enriched from blood (not recorded which). This TCR came from a woman in her sixties or seventies who had recovered from COVID-19. The chain recombines TRBV13 with TRBJ2-3, with a tentative D call TRBD2 (7 bases). CDR3 nucleotide sequence: TGTGCCAGCAAGGAGGGGGGGGCAATGGATACGCAGTATTTT. As protein: CASKEGGAMDTQYF.